Listed below are T cell receptor beta chains from one sample, sequenced in a study of blood T cell repertoires in COVID-19. Some clones are missing from TCRdb's copy, which holds only in-frame ones; the method was immunoSEQ multiplex PCR. The sample has approximately 200,000 clones, around nine tenths seen once. The sequenced sample consisted of peripheral blood. The receptors were sampled from a man between 60 and 70 years old who had recovered from COVID-19. The CDR3 runs from the conserved cysteine through the conserved F or W.

>TRBJ1-3|TRBV5-1
CASSSTGGNTIYF
>TRBJ2-7|TRBV9
CASSVGSDSGVGEQYF
>TRBJ2-2|TRBV2
CASARALNTGELFF
>TRBJ1-1|TRBV3-1/TRBV3-2
CASSRGTNTEAFF
>TRBJ1-1|TRBV10-2
CASSEERTGIGNTEAFF
>TRBJ1-2|TRBV28
CASSFVGGKNGYTF
>TRBJ2-5|TRBV18
CASSEARQETQYF
>TRBJ1-1|TRBV11-2
CASRPGGVGNTEAFF
>TRBJ2-3|TRBV30
CAWSRQGSGTDTQYF
>TRBJ2-3|TRBV20-1
CSASSLAGVGNTQYF
>TRBJ1-4|TRBV28
CASSLTATNEKLFF
>TRBJ2-1|TRBV24-1
CATSDFVGNEQFF
>TRBJ1-3|TRBV30
CAWPTGGNTIYF
>TRBJ2-2|TRBV6-2/TRBV6-3
CASSLTGALNTGELFF
>TRBJ1-3|TRBV29-1
CSVEDRGFLSGNTIYF
>TRBJ2-3|TRBV6-1
CASSESSFGGRTDTQYF
>TRBJ1-1|TRBV7-9
CASSPDRAIEGEAFF
>TRBJ1-5|TRBV20-1
CSASLQGNNQPQHF
>TRBJ2-4|TRBV11-2
CASSRGQGSQNIQYF
>TRBJ2-3|TRBV19
CASALGAGGPSDTQYF
>TRBJ2-5|TRBV30
CAYNPETRKTQYF
>TRBJ2-7|TRBV28
CASRAASADRDPYEQYF